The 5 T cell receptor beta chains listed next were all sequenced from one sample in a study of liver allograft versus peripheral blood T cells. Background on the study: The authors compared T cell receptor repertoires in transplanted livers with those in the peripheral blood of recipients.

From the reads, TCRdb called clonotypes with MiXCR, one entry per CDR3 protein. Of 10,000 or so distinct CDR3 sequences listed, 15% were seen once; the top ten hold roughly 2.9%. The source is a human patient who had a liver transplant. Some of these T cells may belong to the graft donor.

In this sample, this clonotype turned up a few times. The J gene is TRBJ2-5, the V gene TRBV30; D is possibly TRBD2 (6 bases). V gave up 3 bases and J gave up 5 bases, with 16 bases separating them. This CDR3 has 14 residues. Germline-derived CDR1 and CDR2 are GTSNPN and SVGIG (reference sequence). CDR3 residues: CAWSRAGTLETQYF. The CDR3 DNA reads TGTGCCTGGAGCAGGGCAGGGACTTTGGAGACCCAGTACTTC.

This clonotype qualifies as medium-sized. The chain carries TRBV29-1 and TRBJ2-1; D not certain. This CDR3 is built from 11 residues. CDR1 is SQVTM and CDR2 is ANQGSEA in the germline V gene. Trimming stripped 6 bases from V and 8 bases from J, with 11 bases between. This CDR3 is CSVRPVDEQFF. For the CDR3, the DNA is TGCAGCGTCCGACCTGTGGATGAGCAGTTCTTC.

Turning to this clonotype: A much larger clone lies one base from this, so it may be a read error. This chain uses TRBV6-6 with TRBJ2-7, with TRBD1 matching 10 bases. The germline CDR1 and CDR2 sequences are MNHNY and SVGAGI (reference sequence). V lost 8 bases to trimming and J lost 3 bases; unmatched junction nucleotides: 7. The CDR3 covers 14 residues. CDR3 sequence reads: CASGFRTGGYEQYF. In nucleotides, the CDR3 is TGTGCCAGCGGTTTCCGGACAGGGGGCTACGAGCAGTACTTC.

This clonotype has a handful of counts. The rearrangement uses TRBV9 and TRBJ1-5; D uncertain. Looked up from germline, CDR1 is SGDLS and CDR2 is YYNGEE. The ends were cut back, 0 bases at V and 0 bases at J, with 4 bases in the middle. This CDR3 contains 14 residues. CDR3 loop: CASSVEGSNQPQHF. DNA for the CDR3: TGTGCCAGCAGCGTAGAAGGTAGCAATCAGCCCCAGCATTTT.

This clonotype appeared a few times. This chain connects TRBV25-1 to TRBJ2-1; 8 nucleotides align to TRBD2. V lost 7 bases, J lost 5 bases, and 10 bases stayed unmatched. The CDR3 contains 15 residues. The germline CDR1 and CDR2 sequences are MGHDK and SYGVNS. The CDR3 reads CASTSSPGGDNEQFF. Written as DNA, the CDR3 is TGTGCCAGCACCTCCTCACCGGGAGGGGACAATGAGCAGTTCTTC.